This T cell receptor beta chain was obtained from a study of CD8 T cells in Susac syndrome. RNA was extracted with the RNeasy kit, and a quantity of roughly 0.5 to 1 ug was reverse transcribed using random hexamers. Using its own MiXCR run on the immunoSEQ multiplex PCR reads, TCRdb lists one record per CDR3 protein. The sample has around 190,000 distinct CDR3 sequences; under 95% are singletons. The CDR3 is 13 amino acids. The germline V and J ends were trimmed by 8 bases and 8 bases, with 18 bases remaining between them. Germline V gives CDR1 MNHEY, CDR2 SVGAGI. The sequence came from a human donor with Susac syndrome. The chain uses TRBV6-5 and TRBJ1-2; D remains unclear. The specimen sequenced was CD4+ T cells from PBMCs. The CDR3 DNA is TGTGCCAGCTTGACCAGCCAGACGCGAGGCTACACCTTC. This sequence encodes CASLTSQTRGYTF.